These T cell receptor beta chains were read from a single sample in a study of cytomegalovirus exposure and HLA in healthy donors. Some clones are missing from TCRdb's copy, which holds only in-frame ones; the method was immunoSEQ multiplex PCR. The sample carries approximately 300,000 clones, under 90% recorded once. The specimen sequenced was PBMCs. Every receptor here comes from a girl aged 2 to 10 in good health and CMV-seronegative. Each CDR3 is given with its conserved first and last residue. Each record gives: D gene, J gene, clone size, V gene, CDR3 protein, CDR3 DNA. D genes are given only for firm matches. Only some rows state a clone size, as once, few, many or a class for expanded clones.

NA | TRBJ1-3 | NA | TRBV21-1 | CASSKACTSRSGNTIYF | TGTGCCAGCAGCAAAGCTTGTACATCCCGCTCTGGAAACACCATATATTTT
NA | TRBJ2-4 | NA | TRBV7-5 | CVRNKTRKTPQAKNIQYF | TGTGTCAGAAACAAGACACGGAAGACGCCCCAAGCCAAAAACATTCAGTACTTC
NA | TRBJ1-5 | NA | TRBV19 | CASTLGLSVPNQPQHF | TGTGCCAGTACTCTTGGACTGTCGGTTCCAAATCAGCCCCAGCATTTT
NA | TRBJ1-2 | NA | TRBV12-2 | CASRFRTGRDWTF | TGTGCAAGTCGCTTCAGGACTGGAAGGGATTGGACCTTC
NA | TRBJ2-7 | NA | TRBV28 | CASRRPGEPSEQYF | TGTGCCAGCCGACGGCCAGGGGAACCCTCCGAGCAGTACTTC
NA | TRBJ2-5 | NA | TRBV12-5 | CASGRAGLIEETQYF | TGTGCTAGTGGGAGGGCAGGCCTCATTGAAGAGACCCAGTACTTC
NA | TRBJ1-5 | NA | TRBV10-3 | CAISTGTTKNQPQHF | TGTGCCATCAGTACCGGGACAACCAAAAATCAGCCTCAGCATTTT
TRBD2 | TRBJ2-7 | NA | TRBV7-9 | CASTLRTSGDYEQYF | TGTGCCAGCACCCTAAGGACTAGCGGGGATTACGAGCAGTACTTC
TRBD1 | TRBJ1-2 | NA | TRBV7-9 | CASSPPSTGLERGYTF | TGTGCCAGCAGCCCGCCCTCGACAGGGTTGGAGCGTGGCTACACCTTC
TRBD1 | TRBJ1-1 | NA | TRBV2 | CASSEFGGQGVAEAFF | TGTGCCAGCAGTGAGTTTGGGGGTCAGGGGGTCGCTGAAGCTTTCTTT
TRBD1 | TRBJ1-2 | once | TRBV6-1 | CASGRGTGANYGYTF | TGTGCCAGCGGTAGGGGGACAGGGGCGAACTATGGCTACACCTTC
NA | TRBJ2-5 | NA | TRBV2 | CASSLLWGGPLDETQYF | TGTGCCAGCAGTCTCTTGTGGGGGGGGCCGTTAGATGAGACCCAGTACTTC
TRBD1 | TRBJ2-7 | NA | TRBV4-1 | CASSQTGSDEQYF | TGCGCCAGCAGCCAGACAGGGTCGGACGAGCAGTACTTC
NA | TRBJ1-2 | NA | TRBV29-1 | CSLKRPGGQGYTF | TGCAGCCTAAAACGCCCGGGGGGGCAAGGCTACACCTTC
TRBD2 | TRBJ2-2 | NA | TRBV11-3 | CASSSRGENTGELFF | TGTGCCAGCAGCTCGCGGGGGGAAAACACCGGGGAGCTGTTTTTT
NA | TRBJ2-1 | NA | TRBV5-1 | CASSPVALPNEQFF | TGCGCCAGCAGCCCGGTAGCCCTCCCCAATGAGCAGTTCTTC
NA | TRBJ2-1 | NA | TRBV7-3 | CASSLWMGSGEYNEQFF | TGTGCCAGCAGCTTATGGATGGGAAGCGGAGAGTACAATGAGCAGTTCTTC